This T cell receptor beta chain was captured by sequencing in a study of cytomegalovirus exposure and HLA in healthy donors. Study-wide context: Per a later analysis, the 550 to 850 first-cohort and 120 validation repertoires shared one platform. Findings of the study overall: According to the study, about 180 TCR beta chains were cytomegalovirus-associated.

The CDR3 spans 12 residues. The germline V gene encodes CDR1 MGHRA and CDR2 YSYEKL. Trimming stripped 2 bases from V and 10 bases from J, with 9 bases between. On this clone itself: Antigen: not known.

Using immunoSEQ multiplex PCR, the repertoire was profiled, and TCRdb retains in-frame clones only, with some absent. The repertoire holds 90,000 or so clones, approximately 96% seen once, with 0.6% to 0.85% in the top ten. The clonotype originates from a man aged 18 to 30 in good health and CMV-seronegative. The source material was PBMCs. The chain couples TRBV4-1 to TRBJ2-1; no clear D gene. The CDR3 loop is CASSQLDGEQFF. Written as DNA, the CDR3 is TGCGCCAGCAGCCAACTCGACGGGGAGCAGTTCTTC.